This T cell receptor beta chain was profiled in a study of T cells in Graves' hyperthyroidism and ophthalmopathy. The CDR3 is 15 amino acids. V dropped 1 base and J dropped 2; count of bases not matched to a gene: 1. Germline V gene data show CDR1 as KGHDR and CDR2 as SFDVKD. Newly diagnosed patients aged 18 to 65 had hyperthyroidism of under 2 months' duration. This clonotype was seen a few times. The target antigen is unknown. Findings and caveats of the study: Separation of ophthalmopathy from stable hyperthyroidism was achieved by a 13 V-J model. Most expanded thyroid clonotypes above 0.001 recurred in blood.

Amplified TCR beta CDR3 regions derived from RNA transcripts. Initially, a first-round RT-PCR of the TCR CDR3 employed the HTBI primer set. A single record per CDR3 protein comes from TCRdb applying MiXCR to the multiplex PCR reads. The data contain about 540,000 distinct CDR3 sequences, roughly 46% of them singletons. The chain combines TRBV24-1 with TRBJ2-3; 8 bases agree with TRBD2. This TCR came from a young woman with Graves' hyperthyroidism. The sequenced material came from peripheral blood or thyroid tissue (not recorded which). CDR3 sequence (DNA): TGTGCCACCAGTGATTTAGCGGGAGACACAGATACGCAGTATTTT. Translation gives CATSDLAGDTDTQYF.